The 29 T cell receptor beta chains presented below share a single source sample, sequenced in a study of CD8+ T cells in alopecia areata. cDNA reverse transcribed from extracted RNA served as the sequencing template. The table came from immunoSEQ multiplex PCR; TCRdb's copy has only in-frame clones and leaves some out. The sample has over 250,000 clones; around three fifths are singletons. Treatment here: oral pan-JAK inhibitor, 5-10 mg twice daily. The sequencing used CD4+ T cells sorted from blood, collected between weeks 51 and 52, from a patient treated with tofacitinib. These TCRs come from a human donor with alopecia areata.

This rearrangement joins TRBV6-6 to TRBJ1-5; D is ambiguous. The ends were cut back, 1 base at V and 5 bases at J, with 6 bases in the middle. The CDR3 contains 13 residues. Germline CDR1 is MNHNY and CDR2 is SVGAGI (reference sequence). The CDR3: CASSYFADQPQHF. The CDR3, as DNA: TGTGCCAGCAGTTACTTCGCCGATCAGCCCCAGCATTTT.

A few counts support this clone. The chain employs TRBV7-2 and TRBJ2-6; D unclear. Germline lookup yields CDR1 SGHTA and CDR2 FQGNSA. The length of the CDR3 is 17 residues. V lost 2 bases and J lost 0, with 11 bases in between. The CDR3 reads CASSLLGPGSGANVLTF. The CDR3 DNA is TGTGCCAGCAGCTTACTAGGCCCAGGCTCTGGGGCCAACGTCCTGACTTTC.

This clone was seen a handful of times. The rearrangement links TRBV11-2 to TRBJ1-6; a possible D gene is TRBD1 (5 bases). Trimming stripped 0 bases from V and 9 bases from J, with 12 bases between. CDR1 is SGHAT and CDR2 is FQNNGV in the germline V gene. CDR3 length: 15 amino acids. The CDR3 DNA is TGTGCCAGCAGCTTAGATGGGGCGGGCCGTTCACCCCTCCACTTT. Amino acid sequence: CASSLDGAGRSPLHF.

This clone was seen a few times. This chain uses TRBV27 with TRBJ2-3; D gene ambiguous. V dropped 3 bases and J dropped 2 bases, with 12 bases sitting between them. The CDR3 is 15 residues long. The germline V gene has CDR1 MNHEY and CDR2 SMNVEV (reference sequence). Here the CDR3 reads CASSFWGLATDTQYF. The DNA for the CDR3 is TGTGCCAGCAGTTTTTGGGGTTTGGCCACAGATACGCAGTATTTT.

This clone appeared once. CDR3 nucleotide sequence: TGCAGCGTTGAAGTGAAATGGGATACGCAGTATTTT. Amino acids: CSVEVKWDTQYF. The chain recombines TRBV29-1 with TRBJ2-3; D not certain. The CDR3 is 12 residues long. V dropped 1 base and J dropped 6 bases, with 8 bases sitting between them. The germline V gene encodes CDR1 SQVTM and CDR2 ANQGSEA.

The chain links TRBV30 to TRBJ2-3, with TRBD2 identical over 11 bases. V dropped 4 bases and J dropped 9; count of bases not matched to a gene: 9. Germline V gene sequence: CDR1 GTSNPN, CDR2 SVGIG (reference sequence). There are 14 residues in the CDR3. The CDR3 nucleotides are TGTGCCTGGACACTAGCGGGGGCCTCCTGGACGCAGTATTTT. Protein sequence: CAWTLAGASWTQYF.

This clone occurred once. The chain is built from TRBV9 and TRBJ2-1; the match to TRBD2 covers 9 bases. With 2 bases clipped from V and 7 bases from J, the junction kept 13 bases outside the gene matches. The CDR3 is made up of 17 amino acids. CDR1 SGDLS and CDR2 YYNGEE come from the germline V gene. The CDR3 here is CASSVDLAGALLNEQFF. In DNA form, the CDR3 reads TGTGCCAGCAGCGTCGATTTAGCGGGGGCCTTATTGAATGAGCAGTTCTTC.

This clone has only one observation. This rearrangement joins TRBV7-2 to TRBJ1-5; 8 bases fit TRBD1. V gave up 5 bases and J gave up 6 bases; unmatched junction bases: 6. Germline V gene data show CDR1 as SGHTA and CDR2 as FQGNSA. The CDR3 totals 14 residues. For the CDR3, the DNA is TGTGCCAGCAGCCCCGGACAGGGACGTCAGCCCCAGCATTTT. This codes for CASSPGQGRQPQHF.

This clone was detected only a few times. The chain uses TRBV5-6 and TRBJ2-7; no definite D call. The CDR3 contains 13 residues. Trimming pared 0 bases from V and 5 bases from J, leaving 9 bases between. The germline CDR1 and CDR2 sequences are SGHDT and YYEEEE. CDR3 sequence: CASSLVLQNEQYF. CDR3 DNA: TGTGCCAGCAGCTTGGTCTTGCAGAACGAGCAGTACTTC. Filled out from reference TRBV5-6 and TRBJ2-7, the complete variable domain reads DAGVTQSPTHLIKTRGQQVTLRCSPKSGHDTVSWYQQALGQGPQFIFQYYEEEERQRGNFPDRFSGHQFPNYSSELNVNALLLGDSALYLCASSLVLQNEQYFGPGTRLTVT.

The V gene is TRBV5-1, the J gene TRBJ1-6; 8 nucleotides align to TRBD1. CDR1 is SGHRS and CDR2 is YFSETQ in the germline V gene. The CDR3 length is 15 residues. The trim removed 4 bases at V and 6 bases at J, leaving 6 bases unmatched. CDR3 bases: TGCGCCAGCAGCCAGGGGACAGGACTTAATTCACCCCTCCACTTT. It specifies CASSQGTGLNSPLHF.

V usage is TRBV4-2 and J usage is TRBJ2-3; a possible D gene is TRBD2 (6 bases). V lost 0 bases and J 3 bases, leaving 19 bases between the germline ends. The germline V gene has CDR1 LGHNA and CDR2 YNFKEQ. This CDR3 has 18 amino acids. The CDR3 protein is CASSQDNPRGGLTDTQYF. The CDR3 region has the DNA TGTGCCAGCAGCCAAGATAACCCTCGTGGAGGGTTGACAGATACGCAGTATTTT.

This clone was recorded a few times. The J gene is TRBJ2-2, the V gene TRBV5-6, with 8 bases lining up with TRBD1. V lost 5 bases, J lost 3 bases, and 9 bases stayed unmatched. CDR1 is SGHDT and CDR2 is YYEEEE in the germline V gene. This CDR3 has 16 residues. The CDR3 loop reads CASRARDRSYTGELFF. The CDR3 nucleotides are TGTGCCAGCAGAGCCCGGGACAGGTCGTACACCGGGGAGCTGTTTTTT.

This chain uses TRBV27 with TRBJ2-7, with 7 bases lining up with TRBD1. J was trimmed by 6 bases and V by 2 bases; bases with no gene match: 10. Germline CDR1 reads MNHEY; CDR2 reads SMNVEV (reference sequence). The CDR3 runs to 15 residues. The CDR3 is CASSLAGTDSSEQYF. In DNA form, the CDR3 reads TGTGCCAGCAGTTTAGCCGGGACAGATTCATCCGAGCAGTACTTC.

The chain is built from TRBV2 and TRBJ2-5; 7 nucleotides agree with TRBD1. The V gene's germline CDR1 is SNHLY and CDR2 FYNNEI. Unmatched junction bases numbered 14, after V lost 4 bases and J lost 3 bases. CDR3 length equals 17 residues. CDR3 DNA: TGTGCCAGCAGTGCCGATTTAGGGACAGCTTCCAAAGAGACCCAGTACTTC. This codes for CASSADLGTASKETQYF.

The table lists this clone with a count of one. The chain carries TRBV5-1 and TRBJ2-3; TRBD1 aligns across 10 bases. The CDR3 is 14 residues long. The germline V gene encodes CDR1 SGHRS and CDR2 YFSETQ. V lost 7 bases to trimming and J lost 5 bases; unmatched junction nucleotides: 7. DNA for the CDR3: TGCGCCAGCTGCCGGGACAGGGGTGGAGATACGCAGTATTTT. Translation gives CASCRDRGGDTQYF. The full variable domain, its missing parts supplied by reference TRBV5-1 and TRBJ2-3, is KAGVTQTPRYLIKTRGQQVTLSCSPISGHRSVSWYQQTPGQGLQFLFEYFSETQRNKGNFPGRFSGRQFSNSRSEMNVSTLELGDSALYLCASCRDRGGDTQYFGPGTRLTVL.

This clone was seen a single time. The chain joins TRBV25-1 to TRBJ2-5, with D perhaps matching TRBD1 or TRBD2 (5 bases each). The ends were cut back, 7 bases at V and 3 bases at J, with 9 bases in the middle. The germline CDR1 and CDR2 sequences are MGHDK and SYGVNS. This CDR3 comprises 12 residues. The CDR3 protein is CASTGTEETQYF. The CDR3 coding sequence is TGTGCCAGCACCGGGACCGAAGAGACCCAGTACTTC.

The gene calls are TRBV29-1 and TRBJ2-5; the match to TRBD2 covers 7 bases. Unmatched junction bases numbered 9, after V lost 7 bases and J lost 1 base. CDR1 is SQVTM, CDR2 ANQGSEA, per germline. The CDR3 is 14 amino acids. CDR3 sequence: CSARGDPIQETQYF. The DNA for the CDR3 is TGCAGCGCCCGGGGGGACCCGATCCAAGAGACCCAGTACTTC.

This clone occurred once. V is TRBV25-1 and J is TRBJ2-5, with a weak D call TRBD2 (6 bases). The V gene lost 0 bases and the J gene lost 5 bases, with 13 bases spanning the gap. Germline V gene data show CDR1 as MGHDK and CDR2 as SYGVNS. CDR3 size: 15 residues. CDR3: CASSEYTSSPETQYF. The CDR3 DNA reads as TGTGCCAGCAGTGAATATACTAGCAGTCCCGAGACCCAGTACTTC.

This chain links TRBV4-3 with TRBJ1-1, with 7 bases identical to TRBD1. Trimming cost V 2 bases and J 1 base; bases outside gene matches: 4. The CDR3 is 15 residues long. Germline-derived CDR1 and CDR2 are LGHNA and YSLEER. CDR3 sequence: CASSQHTGENTEAFF. The CDR3, as DNA: TGCGCCAGCAGCCAACATACAGGGGAGAACACTGAAGCTTTCTTT.

The chain carries TRBV29-1 and TRBJ2-7, with D tentatively TRBD2 (6 bases). The CDR3 consists of 14 residues. Trimming shortened V by 4 bases and J by 2 bases, and 15 bases separated the two germline ends. The germline V gene encodes CDR1 SQVTM and CDR2 ANQGSEA. This CDR3 is CSVAPRGRAYEQYF. In nucleotides, the CDR3 is TGCAGCGTTGCCCCGCGGGGCAGGGCCTACGAGCAGTACTTC.

The chain has TRBV6-1 and TRBJ1-1; tentatively, D is TRBD1 (5 bases). V lost 5 bases, J lost 4 bases, and 14 bases lay in between. Germline lookup yields CDR1 MNHNS and CDR2 SASEGT. The CDR3 has 14 residues. The CDR3 DNA reads TGTGCCAGCAGTCAGATGCGGGGGGGCACTGAAGCTTTCTTT. Amino acids: CASSQMRGGTEAFF.

The V and J genes are TRBV7-2 and TRBJ2-2; D gene ambiguous. V shed 6 bases and J shed 2 bases, with 4 bases lying between them. The germline V gene encodes CDR1 SGHTA and CDR2 FQGNSA. This CDR3 spans 12 amino acids. CDR3 protein: CASSSNTGELFF. CDR3 coding DNA: TGTGCCAGCAGTTCCAACACCGGGGAGCTGTTTTTT.

This rearrangement joins TRBV6-5 to TRBJ1-6; tentatively, D is TRBD1 (5 bases). This CDR3 has 16 residues. Looked up from germline, CDR1 is MNHEY and CDR2 is SVGAGI. V shed 0 bases and J shed 6 bases, with 12 bases lying between them. For the CDR3, the DNA is TGTGCCAGCAGTTACTCGACCAGGGTGGGTAATTCACCCCTCCACTTT. It is translated as CASSYSTRVGNSPLHF.

This clone appeared a single time. The genes are TRBV7-8 and TRBJ2-6, with D possibly TRBD2 on 5 matching bases. This CDR3 has 17 residues. The V end lost 1 base, the J end lost 2 bases, and 12 bases lay between the germline ends. Germline CDR1 is SGHVS and CDR2 is FQNEAQ. The CDR3 DNA sequence: TGTGCCAGCAGCTTAGTAGTGTCCGGGGCTGGGGCCAACGTCCTGACTTTC. Protein product: CASSLVVSGAGANVLTF.

In regard to this clone: This same CDR3 is encoded by further DNA sequences in the sample. As DNA, the CDR3 is TGCGCCAGCAGCCAAGATCAGGGTCAGCCCCAGCATTTT. Translating it yields CASSQDQGQPQHF. The chain couples TRBV4-3 to TRBJ1-5; D might be TRBD1 (5 bases). Germline CDR1 is LGHNA and CDR2 is YSLEER. CDR3 length equals 13 residues. Trimming took off 0 bases at V and 6 bases at J, with 6 bases between the two ends.

The chain combines TRBV29-1 with TRBJ1-1; no firm D call. CDR1 and CDR2 (germline): SQVTM, ANQGSEA. The CDR3 has 12 amino acids. The V end lost 7 bases, the J end lost 3 bases, and 12 bases lay between the germline ends. DNA for the CDR3: TGCAGCGCACACGACCGGGACACTGAAGCTTTCTTT. This codes for CSAHDRDTEAFF.

This clone has only a few counts. The V call is TRBV19, the J call TRBJ2-5; D is undetermined. The closer fit of TRBJ2-7 to the DNA end suggests the J call may be wrong. The CDR3 consists of 13 residues. CDR1 and CDR2 from the germline V gene are LNHDA and SQIVND (reference sequence). CDR3 bases: TGTGCCAGTAGTTTCGGCAGGAGCTACGAGCAGTACTTC. Its protein product is CASSFGRSYEQYF.

This clone has a handful of counts. This chain joins TRBV7-9 and TRBJ2-6; D is unresolved. Germline-derived CDR1 and CDR2 are SEHNR and FQNEAQ (reference sequence). This CDR3 contains 12 residues. The V end was cut by 6 bases, the J end by 6 bases, with 6 bases between. The chain's CDR3 is CASRRTANVLTF. The CDR3 coding sequence is TGTGCCAGCAGACGGACGGCCAACGTCCTGACTTTC. Supplemented by reference TRBV7-9 and TRBJ2-6, the full variable domain reads DTGVSQNPRHKITKRGQNVTFRCDPISEHNRLYWYRQTLGQGPEFLTYFQNEAQLEKSRLLSDRFSAERPKGSFSTLEIQRTEQGDSAMYLCASRRTANVLTFGAGSRLTVL.

The chain is built from TRBV30 and TRBJ1-2; 9 bases align to TRBD1. Germline V lookup: CDR1 GTSNPN, CDR2 SVGIG (reference sequence). V lost 3 bases, J lost 8 bases, and 7 bases stayed unmatched. This CDR3 has 13 residues. CDR3 region: CAWSVRDRVGYTF. The DNA of the CDR3 is TGTGCCTGGAGCGTTCGGGACAGGGTAGGCTACACCTTC.